This T cell receptor (beta chain) was captured by sequencing in a study of blood T cell repertoires in COVID-19. For the study at large: Acute-phase and convalescent COVID-19 samples originated in the United States, Italy and Spain.

Individuals drawn from approximately 26 US areas were roughly 18 to 95 years old. Two negative PCRs, clearance, or symptom resolution had been documented for recovered Cohort 3 donors. Germline V CDR1 and CDR2: LGHNA, YSLEER. The CDR3 length is 18 residues. Losses at the gene ends were 3 bases for V and 2 bases for J; bases not matched to a gene: 10. Authors' data handling: Amplification of reference gene primers provided the estimated nucleated cell counts. This table comes from immunoSEQ multiplex PCR, and its TCRdb copy is limited to in-frame clones, with some not included. From that table come the V and J calls and clone size; the DNA was used to work out D and trimming. Found here are approximately 160,000 clones, under 90% of them singletons; the top ten hold approximately 8%. This clone has just a few counts.

This TCR derives from a woman between 45 and 65 years old who had recovered from COVID-19. The chain has TRBV4-3 and TRBJ2-2, with TRBD1 identical over 9 bases. What was sequenced was PBMCs or T cells enriched from blood (not recorded which). The CDR3 loop reads CASSQTNRGRINTGELFF. The CDR3 coding sequence is TGCGCCAGCAGCCAGACCAACAGGGGGCGAATTAACACCGGGGAGCTGTTTTTT.